This T cell receptor (beta chain) was documented in a study of T-cell memory formation after mild COVID-19. Study-level background: Most TCR clusters belonged to a single donor.

The TCR alpha and TCR beta cDNA libraries, bearing sample barcodes and UMIs, were generated by 5'RACE using constant-segment primers. TCRdb called the 5' RACE reads again in MiXCR, with one record for every CDR3 protein. The table has about 33,000 distinct CDR3 sequences, approximately 21% seen once. V lost 5 bases and J lost 4; bases outside the gene matches: 10. The CDR3 consists of 16 residues. CDR1 and CDR2 (germline): MNHEY, SVGAGI. This clonotype was found many times. The antigen remains undetermined. Regarding the study as a whole: The appearance of some responding clones in pre-infection memory suggested that cross-reactive memory joined. Clones which contracted sat mainly in CM and EM if CD4+, and in EMRA if CD8+.

Sequences were obtained from PBMCs or a T cell subset sorted from them (not recorded which). The sequence came from an adult who had mild COVID-19 (a few samples of this study predate the infection). Cell type and time point are not known. The rearrangement links TRBV6-5 to TRBJ2-7; 11 bases map to TRBD1. DNA of the CDR3: TGTGCCAGCAGTACCCCGGACAGGGGGCGCAGGTACGAGCAGTACTTC. Translation: CASSTPDRGRRYEQYF.